The clone carrying this T cell receptor (beta chain) has only a few counts. The record originates from a study of cytomegalovirus exposure and HLA in healthy donors. The PCR used 60 Vbeta and 13 Jbeta primers. The protocol was immunoSEQ multiplex PCR, while the TCRdb copy is restricted to in-frame clones and leaves out a portion. The sample has roughly 120,000 clones, less than 90% seen once. The V end lost 0 bases, the J end lost 0 bases, and 8 bases lay between the germline ends. Looked up from germline, CDR1 is SGHDN and CDR2 is FVKESK. The CDR3 consists of 15 residues. The sample consisted of PBMCs. The receptor was isolated from a middle-aged man in good health and CMV-seronegative. This chain joins TRBV14 and TRBJ1-1; D is uncertain. The CDR3 region is CASSQDPVVNTEAFF. The CDR3 nucleotides read TGTGCCAGCAGCCAAGATCCTGTCGTGAACACTGAAGCTTTCTTT.